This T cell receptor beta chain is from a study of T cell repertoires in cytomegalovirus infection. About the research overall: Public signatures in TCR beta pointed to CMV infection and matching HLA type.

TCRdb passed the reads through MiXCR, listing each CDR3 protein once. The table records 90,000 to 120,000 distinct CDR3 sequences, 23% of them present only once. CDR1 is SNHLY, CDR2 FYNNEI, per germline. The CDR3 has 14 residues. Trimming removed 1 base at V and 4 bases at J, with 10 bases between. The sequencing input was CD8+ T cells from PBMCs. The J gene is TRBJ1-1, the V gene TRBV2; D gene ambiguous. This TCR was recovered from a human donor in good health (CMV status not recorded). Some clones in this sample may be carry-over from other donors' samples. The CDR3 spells CASSEGGEGTEAFF. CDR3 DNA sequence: TGTGCCAGCAGTGAAGGTGGAGAGGGCACTGAAGCTTTCTTT. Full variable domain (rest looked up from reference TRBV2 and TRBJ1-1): EPEVTQTPSHQVTQMGQEVILRCVPISNHLYFYWYRQILGQKVEFLVSFYNNEISEKSEIFDDQFSVERPDGSNFTLKIRSTKLEDSAMYFCASSEGGEGTEAFFGQGTRLTVV.